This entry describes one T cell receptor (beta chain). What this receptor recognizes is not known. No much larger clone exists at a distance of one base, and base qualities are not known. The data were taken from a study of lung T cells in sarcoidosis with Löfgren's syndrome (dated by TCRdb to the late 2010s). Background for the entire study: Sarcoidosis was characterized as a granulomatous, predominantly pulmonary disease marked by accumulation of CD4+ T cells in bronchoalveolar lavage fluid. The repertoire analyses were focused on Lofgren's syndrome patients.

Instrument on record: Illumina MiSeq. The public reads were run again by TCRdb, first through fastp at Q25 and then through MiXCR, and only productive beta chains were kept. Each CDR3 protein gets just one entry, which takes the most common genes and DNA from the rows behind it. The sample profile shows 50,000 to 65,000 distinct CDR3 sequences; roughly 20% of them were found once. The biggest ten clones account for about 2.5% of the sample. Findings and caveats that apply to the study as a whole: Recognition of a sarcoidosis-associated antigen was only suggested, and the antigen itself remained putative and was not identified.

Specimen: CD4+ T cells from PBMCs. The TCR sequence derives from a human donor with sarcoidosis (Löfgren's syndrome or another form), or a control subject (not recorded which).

The sequence in DNA is TGTGCCAGCAGCTCGTACTACAATGAGCAGTTCTTC. It is translated as CASSSYYNEQFF. The V and J genes are TRBV5-5 and TRBJ2-1, with the D segment identity uncertain. Via the germline V gene (reference sequence), CDR1 is SGHKS and CDR2 YYEKEE. V loses 3 bases, J loses 3 bases, and the germline ends lie 4 bases apart. The cysteine opens and the phenylalanine closes a CDR3 of 12 amino acids. Just CDR3 DNA is preserved here, 36 bases in frame from base 1.